This T cell receptor beta chain is drawn from a study of early stage breast cancer tumors. On the study more broadly: Among around 12 ER+/PR+/HER2- tumors, eight were ductal, four lobular.

A note on this clone: Its antigen remains unknown.

Blood replicates held 0.5 ug DNA, tumor or normal breast around 1.5 ug, two each. Produced via immunoSEQ multiplex PCR; TCRdb's table is partial and in-frame only. The sample has fewer than 30,000 clones; 80% are singletons. Study outcomes and limitations: Blood repertoires resembled normal breast more than tumor.

J gave up 3 bases and V 3 bases, and 4 bases lay outside the gene matches. Germline CDR1 reads LGHNA; CDR2 reads YSLEER. The CDR3 extends over 14 amino acids. Sequences were obtained from blood. V is TRBV4-3 and J is TRBJ1-2; 7 nucleotides match TRBD1. The TCR was taken from a person in their 60s with breast cancer. The CDR3 DNA sequence: TGCGCCAGCAGCCAGGCCAGGGGGGACTATGGCTACACCTTC. This sequence encodes CASSQARGDYGYTF.